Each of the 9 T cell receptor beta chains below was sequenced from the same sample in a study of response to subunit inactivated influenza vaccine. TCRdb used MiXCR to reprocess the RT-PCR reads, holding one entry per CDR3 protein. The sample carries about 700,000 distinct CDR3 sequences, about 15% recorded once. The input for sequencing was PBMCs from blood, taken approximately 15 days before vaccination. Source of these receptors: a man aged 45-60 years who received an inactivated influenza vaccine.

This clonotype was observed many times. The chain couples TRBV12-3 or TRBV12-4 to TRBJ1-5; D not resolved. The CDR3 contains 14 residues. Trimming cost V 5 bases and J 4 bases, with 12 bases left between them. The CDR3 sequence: CASSPRLANQPQHF. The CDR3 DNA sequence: TGTGCCAGCAGTCCACGGCTAGCAAATCAGCCCCAGCATTTT.

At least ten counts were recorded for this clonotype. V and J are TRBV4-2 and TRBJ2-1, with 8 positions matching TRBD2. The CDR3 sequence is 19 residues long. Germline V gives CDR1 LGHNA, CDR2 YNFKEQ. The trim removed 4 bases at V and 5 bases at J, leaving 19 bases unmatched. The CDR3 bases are TGTGCCAGCAGCCCCCCCCTAGGGAGCGGGAGTCGGGGAGACAATGAGCAGTTCTTC. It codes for CASSPPLGSGSRGDNEQFF.

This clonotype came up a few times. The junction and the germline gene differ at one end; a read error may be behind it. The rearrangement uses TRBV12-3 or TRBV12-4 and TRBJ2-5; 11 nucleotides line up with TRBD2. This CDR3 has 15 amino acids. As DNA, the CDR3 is TGTGCCAGCAGCTTAGCGGGGGGGCCGCGAGAGACCCAGTACTTC. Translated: CASSLAGGPRETQYF.

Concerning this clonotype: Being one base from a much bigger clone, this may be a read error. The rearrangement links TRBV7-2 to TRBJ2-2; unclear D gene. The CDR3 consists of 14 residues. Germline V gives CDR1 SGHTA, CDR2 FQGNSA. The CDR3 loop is CVSSFLTATGELFF. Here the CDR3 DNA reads TGTGTCAGCAGCTTCCTTACAGCGACCGGGGAGCTGTTTTTT.

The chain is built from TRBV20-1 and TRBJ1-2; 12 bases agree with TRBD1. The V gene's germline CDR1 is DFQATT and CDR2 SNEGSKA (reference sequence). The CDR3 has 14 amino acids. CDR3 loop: CSPGQGALGGGYTF. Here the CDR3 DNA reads TGCAGCCCGGGACAGGGGGCGCTTGGAGGTGGCTACACCTTC.

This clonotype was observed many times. The CDR3, as DNA: TGCAGCGTTTCGATGAGTAGTAGTCGGGAGCAGTACTTC. Its translation: CSVSMSSSREQYF. The chain joins TRBV29-1 to TRBJ2-7, with unresolved D. V lost 5 bases to trimming and J lost 7 bases, with 18 bases between them. The CDR3 runs to 13 residues. Germline V gene sequence: CDR1 SQVTM, CDR2 ANQGSEA.

CDR3 residues: CASRSGDSSYEQYF. CDR3 bases: TGTGCCAGCAGGAGCGGGGACAGCTCCTACGAGCAGTACTTC. This chain uses TRBV12-3 or TRBV12-4 with TRBJ2-7; the D call may be TRBD1 or TRBD2 (7 bases each). V was pared by 6 bases and J by 0 bases, with 12 bases between. The CDR3 has 14 residues.

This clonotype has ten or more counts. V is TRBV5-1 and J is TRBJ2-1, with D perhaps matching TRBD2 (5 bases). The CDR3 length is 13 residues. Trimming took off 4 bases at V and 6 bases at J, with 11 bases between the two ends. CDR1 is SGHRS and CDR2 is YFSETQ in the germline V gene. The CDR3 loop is CASSEGNSNEQFF. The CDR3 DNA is TGCGCCAGCAGCGAGGGCAATTCCAATGAGCAGTTCTTC.

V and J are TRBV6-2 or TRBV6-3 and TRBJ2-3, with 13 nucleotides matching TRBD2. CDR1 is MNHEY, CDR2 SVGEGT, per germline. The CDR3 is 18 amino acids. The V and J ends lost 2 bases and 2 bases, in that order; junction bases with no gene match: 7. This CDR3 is CASSYRLAGGQHTDTQYF. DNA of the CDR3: TGTGCCAGCAGTTACCGACTAGCGGGGGGCCAACACACAGATACGCAGTATTTT.